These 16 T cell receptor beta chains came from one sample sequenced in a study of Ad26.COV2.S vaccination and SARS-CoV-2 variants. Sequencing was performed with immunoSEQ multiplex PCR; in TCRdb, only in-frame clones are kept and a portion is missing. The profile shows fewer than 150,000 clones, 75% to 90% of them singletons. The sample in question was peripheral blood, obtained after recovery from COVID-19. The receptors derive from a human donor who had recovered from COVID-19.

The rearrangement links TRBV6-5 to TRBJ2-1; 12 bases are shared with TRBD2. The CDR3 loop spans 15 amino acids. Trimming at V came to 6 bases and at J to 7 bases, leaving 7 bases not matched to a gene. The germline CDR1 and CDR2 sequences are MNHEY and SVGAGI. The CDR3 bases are TGTGCCAGCAGCTCATACGGACTAGCGGGGAATGAGCAGTTCTTC. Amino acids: CASSSYGLAGNEQFF.

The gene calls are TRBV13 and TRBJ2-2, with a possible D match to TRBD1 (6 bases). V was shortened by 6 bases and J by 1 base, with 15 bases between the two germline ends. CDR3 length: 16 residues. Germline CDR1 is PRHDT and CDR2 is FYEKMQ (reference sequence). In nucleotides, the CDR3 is TGTGCCAGCAGACCACTCGACAGGCTGAACACCGGGGAGCTGTTTTTT. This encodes CASRPLDRLNTGELFF.

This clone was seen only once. CDR3 loop: CASSLVGDGSTDTQYF. In DNA form, the CDR3 reads TGCGCCAGCAGCTTGGTGGGGGATGGTAGCACAGATACGCAGTATTTT. The rearrangement links TRBV5-1 to TRBJ2-3, with D possibly called TRBD1 or TRBD2 (5 bases each). The CDR3 contains 16 residues. The V end lost 0 bases, the J end lost 0 bases, and 11 bases lay between the germline ends. Germline assignment: CDR1 SGHRS and CDR2 YFSETQ.

The CDR3 DNA is TGTGCCAGTAAAGGTCTAGGCGCGAACACCGGGGAGCTGTTTTTT. Translated, it gives CASKGLGANTGELFF. The chain joins TRBV19 to TRBJ2-2; D is unresolved. This CDR3 has 15 residues. Germline CDR1 LNHDA, CDR2 SQIVND (reference sequence). V was trimmed by 7 bases and J by 0 bases, leaving 12 bases between them.

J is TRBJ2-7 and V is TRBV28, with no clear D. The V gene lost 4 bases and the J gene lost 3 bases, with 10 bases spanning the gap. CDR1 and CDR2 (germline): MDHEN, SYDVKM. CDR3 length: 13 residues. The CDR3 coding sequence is TGTGCCAGCAGTTCCTCAGAAGGCTACGAGCAGTACTTC. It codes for CASSSSEGYEQYF.

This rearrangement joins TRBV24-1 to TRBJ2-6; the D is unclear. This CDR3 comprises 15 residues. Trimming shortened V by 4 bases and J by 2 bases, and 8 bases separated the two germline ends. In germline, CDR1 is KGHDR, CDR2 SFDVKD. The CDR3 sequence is CATSDPGPGANVLTF. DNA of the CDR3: TGTGCCACCAGTGACCCAGGTCCTGGGGCCAACGTCCTGACTTTC.

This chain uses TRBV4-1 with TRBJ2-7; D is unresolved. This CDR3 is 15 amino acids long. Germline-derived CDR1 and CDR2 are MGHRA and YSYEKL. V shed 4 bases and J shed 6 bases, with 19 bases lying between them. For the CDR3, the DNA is TGCGCCAGCAGCCCAGGCGTAGGGCGAACCCTCGAGCAGTACTTC. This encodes CASSPGVGRTLEQYF.

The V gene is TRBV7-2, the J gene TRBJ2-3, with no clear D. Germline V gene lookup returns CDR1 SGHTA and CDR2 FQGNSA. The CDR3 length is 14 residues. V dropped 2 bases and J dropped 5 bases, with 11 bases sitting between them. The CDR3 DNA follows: TGTGCCAGCAGCTTATTCAAAACGGGAGATACGCAGTATTTT. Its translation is CASSLFKTGDTQYF.

The CDR3 region is CASTRQGPNTEAFF. The CDR3 DNA sequence: TGTGCCAGCACTAGACAGGGCCCTAACACTGAAGCTTTCTTT. This chain connects TRBV2 to TRBJ1-1; 7 positions match TRBD1. V shed 7 bases, J shed 2 bases, and the junction held 7 bases outside the gene matches. Germline values: CDR1 SNHLY, CDR2 FYNNEI. The CDR3 spans 14 residues. The full variable domain, completed using reference TRBV2 and TRBJ1-1, is EPEVTQTPSHQVTQMGQEVILRCVPISNHLYFYWYRQILGQKVEFLVSFYNNEISEKSEIFDDQFSVERPDGSNFTLKIRSTKLEDSAMYFCASTRQGPNTEAFFGQGTRLTVV.

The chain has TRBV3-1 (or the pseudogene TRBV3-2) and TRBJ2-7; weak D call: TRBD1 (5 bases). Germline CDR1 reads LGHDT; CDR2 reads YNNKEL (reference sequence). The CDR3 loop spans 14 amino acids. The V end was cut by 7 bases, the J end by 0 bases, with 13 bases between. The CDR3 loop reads CASTSGMGSYEQYF. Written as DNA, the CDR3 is TGTGCCAGCACCTCAGGGATGGGCTCCTACGAGCAGTACTTC.

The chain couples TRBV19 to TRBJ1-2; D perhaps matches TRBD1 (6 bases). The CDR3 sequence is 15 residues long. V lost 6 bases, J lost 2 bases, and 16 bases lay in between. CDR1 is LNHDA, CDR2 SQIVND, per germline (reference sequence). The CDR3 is CASSYPGQKNYGYTF. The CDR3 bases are TGTGCCAGTAGCTACCCCGGACAGAAAAACTATGGCTACACCTTC.

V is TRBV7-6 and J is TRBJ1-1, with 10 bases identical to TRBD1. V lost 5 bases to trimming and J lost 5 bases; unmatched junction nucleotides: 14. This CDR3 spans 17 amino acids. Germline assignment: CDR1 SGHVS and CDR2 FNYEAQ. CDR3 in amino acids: CASSPTGQGTIGTEAFF. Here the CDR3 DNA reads TGTGCCAGCAGCCCCACGGGACAGGGGACTATCGGGACTGAAGCTTTCTTT.

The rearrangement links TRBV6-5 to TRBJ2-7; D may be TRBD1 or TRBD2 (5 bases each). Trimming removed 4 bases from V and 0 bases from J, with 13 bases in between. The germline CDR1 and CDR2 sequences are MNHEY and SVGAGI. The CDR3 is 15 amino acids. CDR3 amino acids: CASSSDGTSSYEQYF. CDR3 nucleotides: TGTGCCAGCAGTTCGGACGGGACGAGCTCCTACGAGCAGTACTTC.

The CDR3 loop reads CASSPGISYGYTF. The DNA of the CDR3 is TGTGCCAGTAGTCCAGGGATTAGCTATGGCTACACCTTC. V and J are TRBV19 and TRBJ1-2, with D perhaps TRBD1 (5 bases). CDR3 length equals 13 residues. Germline loops: CDR1 LNHDA, CDR2 SQIVND (reference sequence). The V and J ends lost 5 bases and 4 bases respectively, with 11 bases between them.

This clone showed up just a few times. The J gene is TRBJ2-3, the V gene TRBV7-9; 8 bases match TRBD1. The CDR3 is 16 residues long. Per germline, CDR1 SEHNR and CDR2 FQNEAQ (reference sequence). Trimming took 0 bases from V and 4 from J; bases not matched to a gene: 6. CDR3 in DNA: TGTGCCAGCAGCTTAGCGGACAGGGTCAGGGCAGATACGCAGTATTTT. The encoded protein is CASSLADRVRADTQYF.

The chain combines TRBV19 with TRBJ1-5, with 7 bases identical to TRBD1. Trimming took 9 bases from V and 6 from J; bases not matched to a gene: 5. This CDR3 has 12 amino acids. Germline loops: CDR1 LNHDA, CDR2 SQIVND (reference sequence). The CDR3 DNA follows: TGTGCCAGCCGAGGGACAGCTCAGCCCCAGCATTTT. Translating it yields CASRGTAQPQHF.